This T cell receptor beta chain was identified in a study of blood T cell repertoires in COVID-19 (dated by TCRdb to 2018 to 2021). A note on the overall study: Collaborator samples came from the United States, Italy and Spain and covered acute and convalescent phases of COVID-19. The material from the prospective study consisted of cDNA or gDNA derived from T cells, B-cell-depleted T cells, or PBMCs. The dataset comprised deeply sampled blood TCRbeta repertoires from subjects exposed to, actively infected with, or recovered from COVID-19. The repertoires were released in a freely available public database meant as a resource for research on the immune response to SARS-CoV-2. Samples were obtained from the ongoing ImmuneRACE study (first 160 participants) and from some 1,300 subjects provided by 6 global collaborators. The sample metadata nearly always contained a de-identified subject ID, COVID-19 status, age in years and sex. Where available, HLA class I and class II types were obtained from metadata supplied by the sample provider rather than from assay-based typing.

A note on this clone: What this receptor recognizes is not known. Base qualities are not recorded, but no much larger clone differs from it by a single base.

The V and J ends are trimmed by 3 bases and 5 bases, leaving 10 bases between them. The CDR3, cysteine through phenylalanine, is 13 amino acids long. Solely the CDR3 DNA is kept, with 39 bases framed from the first base. As encoded in the germline V gene (reference sequence), CDR1 is PRHDT while CDR2 is FYEKMQ. TCRbeta CDR3 regions were amplified from genomic DNA using the immunoSEQ Assay, a bias-controlled multiplex PCR. As for the authors' bioinformatics: Nucleated cell counts per sample were estimated from amplification of reference gene primers within the assay. Sequence reads were collapsed and filtered to measure the absolute abundance of every unique TCRbeta CDR3 rearrangement. For each sample, productive Simpson clonality was calculated by taking the square root of Simpson's diversity index across productive rearrangements. TCRdb re-hosts the immuneACCESS table, in-frame sequences only. Its copies lack some clones; in the studies checked, an unresolved V gene accounts for under half of them, and the cause for the rest is not known. V, J and clone size were drawn from that table, and D and trimming were deduced from the DNA. The sample table shows 220,000 or so clones, and over 60% are seen once. Clones ranked in the top ten supply less than 7% of the sample.

The paper as a whole reports these results and caveats: Clinical and demographic metadata were provided uncurated, with the amount varying by source and participant.

Each collaborating institution followed its own protocols to collect whole blood in K2EDTA tubes. For TCRbeta analysis, collaborators shipped samples as frozen whole blood, isolated PBMCs, or DNA extracted from either of those sample types. Sequencing input: peripheral blood. This sequence uses TRBV13 and TRBJ2-5; no D gene call is confident. This TCR derives from a woman aged 70-85 years with acute or convalescent COVID-19. The CDR3 corresponds to CASSLGYSETQYF. The sequence in DNA is TGTGCCAGCAGCTTGGGCTATTCGGAGACCCAGTACTTC.